A single sample gave rise to the 21 T cell receptor beta chains below, sequenced in a study of T-cell memory formation after mild COVID-19. MiXCR was run by TCRdb on the 5' RACE reads, yielding one entry per CDR3 protein. In the table there are some 120,000 distinct CDR3 sequences, about 16% of which are singletons. Sequencing was done on a sample of PBMCs or a T cell subset sorted from them (not recorded which). The source is an adult woman who had mild COVID-19 (a few samples of this study predate the infection). Cell type and time point are not known.

This clonotype has at least ten counts. The V gene is TRBV27, the J gene TRBJ2-7; 7 bases map to TRBD2. The V gene's germline CDR1 is MNHEY and CDR2 SMNVEV (reference sequence). V lost 6 bases, J lost 2 bases, and 10 bases stayed unmatched. The CDR3 is made up of 15 amino acids. The CDR3 loop is CASSQWGGTPYEQYF. The CDR3 DNA follows: TGTGCCAGCAGCCAATGGGGGGGTACGCCCTACGAGCAGTACTTC.

The sample holds a few counts of this clonotype. The rearrangement links TRBV11-2 to TRBJ2-7; TRBD2 might be the D (5 bases). The CDR3 consists of 15 residues. Looked up from germline, CDR1 is SGHAT and CDR2 is FQNNGV. V was shortened by 4 bases and J by 3 bases, with 16 bases between the two germline ends. CDR3 in amino acids: CASSSSGVPVYEQYF. The CDR3 DNA reads TGTGCCAGCAGCTCCAGCGGAGTCCCCGTCTACGAGCAGTACTTC.

The J gene is TRBJ1-1, the V gene TRBV4-2, with TRBD1 matching 8 bases. The V gene end was trimmed by 4 bases and the J gene end by 0 bases; junction bases not matched to a gene: 7. The CDR3 spans 16 residues. Germline CDR1 LGHNA, CDR2 YNFKEQ. In nucleotides, the CDR3 is TGTGCCAGCAGCCCTCAGCAGGGGGCCCTGAACACTGAAGCTTTCTTT. This sequence encodes CASSPQQGALNTEAFF.

This rearrangement joins TRBV6-2 or TRBV6-3 to TRBJ2-3; D perhaps matches TRBD1 (5 bases). The CDR3 is 16 amino acids. Between the trimmed V and J ends, which lost 6 bases and 3 bases, there was a span of 19 bases. In germline, CDR1 is MNHEY, CDR2 SVGEGT. The CDR3: CASRPARQLTTDTQYF. The CDR3 nucleotides read TGTGCCAGCAGGCCCGCGAGACAGTTAACTACAGATACGCAGTATTTT.

This clonotype was found a few times. V usage is TRBV5-1 and J usage is TRBJ1-5; no clear D gene. With 0 bases removed from V and 1 base from J, the gap between germline ends came to 5 bases. Per germline, CDR1 SGHRS and CDR2 YFSETQ. The CDR3 is 14 amino acids. The CDR3 DNA sequence: TGCGCCAGCAGCTTGGGTCAGAGCAATCAGCCCCAGCATTTT. It yields the protein CASSLGQSNQPQHF.

V usage is TRBV19 and J usage is TRBJ1-5; D ambiguous. This CDR3 contains 13 residues. The germline V gene has CDR1 LNHDA and CDR2 SQIVND (reference sequence). Trimming took 3 bases from V and 6 from J, leaving 9 bases between them. In DNA form, the CDR3 reads TGTGCCAGTAGTATCGTTCAGGCTCAGCCCCAGCATTTT. Its translation: CASSIVQAQPQHF.

The chain joins TRBV3-1 to TRBJ1-2, with a possible D match to TRBD1 (5 bases). Germline V gene lookup returns CDR1 LGHDT and CDR2 YNNKEL (reference sequence). The length of the CDR3 is 17 residues. V shed 3 bases and J shed 4 bases, with 21 bases lying between them. CDR3 in amino acids: CASSQRKIRDASYGYTF. In DNA form, the CDR3 reads TGTGCCAGCAGCCAGCGCAAGATCCGGGACGCATCCTATGGCTACACCTTC.

This clonotype has more than one count but fewer than ten. The chain is built from TRBV29-1 and TRBJ2-3; D is ambiguous. Trimming took off 0 bases at V and 1 base at J, with 2 bases between the two ends. The CDR3 is made up of 12 amino acids. Per the germline V gene, CDR1 is SQVTM and CDR2 is ANQGSEA. CDR3 sequence: CSVEDGTDTQYF. The CDR3 DNA reads TGCAGCGTTGAAGATGGCACAGATACGCAGTATTTT.

In this sample, this clonotype turned up many times. The chain carries TRBV18 and TRBJ2-7; the D is unclear. The CDR3 is made up of 12 amino acids. Germline values: CDR1 KGHSH, CDR2 LQKENI. Trimming pared 2 bases from V and 7 bases from J, leaving 9 bases between. In DNA form, the CDR3 reads TGTGCCAGCTCACCAGCGCTAGGTGAGCAGTACTTC. Translation: CASSPALGEQYF.

This chain connects TRBV7-8 to TRBJ2-2, with 10 bases fitting TRBD2. CDR1 is SGHVS and CDR2 is FQNEAQ in the germline V gene. Trimming at V came to 3 bases and at J to 4 bases, leaving 5 bases not matched to a gene. The CDR3 is made up of 16 amino acids. CDR3 region: CASSLLAGGPTGELFF. In DNA form, the CDR3 reads TGTGCCAGCAGCTTGTTAGCGGGAGGTCCCACCGGGGAGCTGTTTTTT.

The chain is built from TRBV5-1 and TRBJ2-5, with D possibly TRBD1 on 5 matching bases. V dropped 0 bases and J dropped 1 base, with 7 bases sitting between them. This CDR3 is built from 14 residues. The germline CDR1 and CDR2 sequences are SGHRS and YFSETQ. DNA of the CDR3: TGCGCCAGCAGCTTGGGACAGCCCCAAGAGACCCAGTACTTC. This gives the protein CASSLGQPQETQYF.

This clonotype has more than one count but fewer than ten. V is TRBV15 and J is TRBJ2-7; 8 nucleotides agree with TRBD2. The V gene's germline CDR1 is LNHNV and CDR2 YYDKDF (reference sequence). V lost 5 bases, J lost 5 bases, and 11 bases stayed unmatched. The CDR3 totals 15 residues. The CDR3 loop reads CATSPRRGAGDEQYF. CDR3 DNA: TGTGCCACCAGCCCTCGTCGAGGAGCGGGGGACGAGCAGTACTTC.

The chain carries TRBV29-1 and TRBJ2-5, with TRBD2 identical over 8 bases. Germline V CDR1 and CDR2: SQVTM, ANQGSEA. V was pared by 3 bases and J by 5 bases, with 5 bases of the junction left unmatched. The CDR3 has 13 residues. The CDR3 spells CSVDRTSSETQYF. In DNA, the CDR3 is TGCAGCGTTGACCGGACTAGCTCCGAGACCCAGTACTTC. Full variable domain (outside the CDR3, taken from reference TRBV29-1 and TRBJ2-5): SAVISQKPSRDICQRGTSLTIQCQVDSQVTMMFWYRQQPGQSLTLIATANQGSEATYESGFVIDKFPISRPNLTFSTLTVSNMSPEDSSIYLCSVDRTSSETQYFGPGTRLLVL.

This clonotype was counted only a few times. This rearrangement joins TRBV7-2 to TRBJ2-1; TRBD1 matches 10 bases. The CDR3 extends over 15 amino acids. Trimming cost V 2 bases and J 4 bases; bases outside gene matches: 2. Germline V gives CDR1 SGHTA, CDR2 FQGNSA. CDR3 sequence reads: CASSLRQGAYNEQFF. The CDR3 nucleotides read TGTGCCAGCAGCTTAAGACAGGGGGCATACAATGAGCAGTTCTTC. Full variable domain (outside the CDR3, taken from reference TRBV7-2 and TRBJ2-1): GAGVSQSPSNKVTEKGKDVELRCDPISGHTALYWYRQSLGQGLEFLIYFQGNSAPDKSGLPSDRFSAERTGGSVSTLTIQRTQQEDSAVYLCASSLRQGAYNEQFFGPGTRLTVL.

A few counts support this clonotype. V usage is TRBV11-2 and J usage is TRBJ1-2; tentatively, D is TRBD1 (5 bases). The V end was cut by 5 bases, the J end by 4 bases, with 14 bases between. This CDR3 is 14 amino acids long. Germline V lookup: CDR1 SGHAT, CDR2 FQNNGV. CDR3: CASSPRGESYGYTF. CDR3 sequence (DNA): TGTGCCAGCAGCCCTCGGGGGGAAAGCTATGGCTACACCTTC.

This rearrangement joins TRBV20-1 to TRBJ2-7; no reliable D call. CDR1 is DFQATT and CDR2 is SNEGSKA in the germline V gene (reference sequence). CDR3 size: 13 residues. V was trimmed by 2 bases and J by 3 bases, leaving 11 bases between them. CDR3 region: CSARQQAVYEQYF. In DNA form, the CDR3 reads TGCAGTGCTAGACAGCAGGCGGTCTACGAGCAGTACTTC.

The J gene is TRBJ2-1, the V gene TRBV12-3 or TRBV12-4; 8 nucleotides align to TRBD2. The CDR3 has 15 residues. The ends lost 2 bases at V and 5 bases at J; junction bases unmatched: 5. This chain's CDR3 is CASSLWAGGHNEQFF. Here the CDR3 DNA reads TGTGCCAGCAGTTTATGGGCGGGGGGACACAATGAGCAGTTCTTC.

The chain carries TRBV4-1 and TRBJ2-3; no clear D gene. V lost 4 bases to trimming and J lost 2 bases, with 7 bases between them. This CDR3 spans 13 amino acids. The germline gives CDR1 MGHRA, CDR2 YSYEKL. The CDR3 DNA reads as TGCGCCAGCAGCCCTGGCCCCACAGATACGCAGTATTTT. Protein sequence: CASSPGPTDTQYF.

This clonotype has more than one count but fewer than ten. The genes are TRBV4-2 and TRBJ1-1; a weak D match, TRBD1 (5 bases). The V and J ends lost 7 bases and 2 bases respectively, with 17 bases between them. The CDR3 consists of 15 residues. Per germline, CDR1 LGHNA and CDR2 YNFKEQ. For the CDR3, the DNA is TGTGCCAGCAACCTAGGGGACGGACGTAACACTGAAGCTTTCTTT. Its translation is CASNLGDGRNTEAFF.

In regard to this clonotype: This could be a read error, since a much larger clone is one nucleotide away. The J gene is TRBJ1-1, the V gene TRBV7-9, with D possibly TRBD1 on 6 matching bases. Per germline, CDR1 SEHNR and CDR2 FQNEAQ (reference sequence). V lost 0 bases and J lost 2, with 10 bases in between. The CDR3 is made up of 15 amino acids. CDR3 loop: CASSLAGRGNTEAFF. DNA for the CDR3: TGTGCCAGCAGCTTAGCGGGCAGGGGTAACACTGAAGCTTTCTTT.

The rearrangement links TRBV4-3 to TRBJ2-3, with D unclear. This CDR3 spans 14 amino acids. V was clipped by 1 base and J by 6 bases, with 11 bases between them. Germline lookup yields CDR1 LGHNA and CDR2 YSLEER. CDR3 sequence: CASSQGQRGDTQYF. The CDR3 coding sequence is TGCGCCAGCAGCCAAGGCCAGCGAGGCGATACGCAGTATTTT.